The sequence of this TCR beta chain was determined in a study of T cells in localized non-small cell lung cancer. Assay used: immunoSEQ multiplex PCR; TCRdb lists only in-frame clones, some missing. The repertoire holds some 1,400 clones, about 30% seen once, with 15% to 20% in the top ten. Per the germline V gene, CDR1 is LNHDA and CDR2 is SQIVND (reference sequence). V lost 5 bases to trimming and J lost 7 bases, with 12 bases between them. This CDR3 comprises 13 residues. The chain uses TRBV19 and TRBJ1-5; D is possibly TRBD1 (5 bases). This receptor was obtained from a man between 35 and 75 years old with stage II lung adenocarcinoma. The source was lung tumor tissue, collected before any cancer treatment. The CDR3 loop reads CASSSRVRQPQHF. CDR3 bases: TGTGCCAGTAGTTCCAGGGTAAGGCAGCCCCAGCATTTT.